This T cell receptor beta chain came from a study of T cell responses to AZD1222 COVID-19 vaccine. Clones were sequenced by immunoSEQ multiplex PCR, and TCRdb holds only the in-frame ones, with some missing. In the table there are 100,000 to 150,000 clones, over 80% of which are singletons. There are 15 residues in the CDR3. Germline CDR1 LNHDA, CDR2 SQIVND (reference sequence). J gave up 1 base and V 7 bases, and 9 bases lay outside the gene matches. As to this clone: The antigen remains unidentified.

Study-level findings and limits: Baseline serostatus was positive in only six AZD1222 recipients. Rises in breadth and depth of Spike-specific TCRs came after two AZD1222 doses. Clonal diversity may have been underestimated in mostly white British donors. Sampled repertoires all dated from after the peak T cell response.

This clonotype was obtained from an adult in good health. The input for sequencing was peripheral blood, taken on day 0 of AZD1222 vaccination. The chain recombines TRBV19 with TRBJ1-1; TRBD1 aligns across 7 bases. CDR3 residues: CASTRLGTANTEAFF. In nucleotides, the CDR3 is TGTGCCAGTACAAGGCTGGGGACAGCGAACACTGAAGCTTTCTTT.